A selection of T cell receptor beta chains follows, all from one sample in a study of spatial heterogeneity in lung cancer. MiXCR, applied by TCRdb to the 5' RACE reads, yields one record per CDR3 protein. This sample yields around 700 distinct CDR3 sequences, of which approximately 15% are seen a single time; 9% to 10% belongs to the top ten. The sequenced sample was normal lung tissue next to the tumor, obtained at surgery. The receptor source for this set is a male donor with early-stage non-small cell lung cancer. CDR3s include the opening cysteine and the closing phenylalanine or tryptophan. The order of the fields is clone size, D gene, V gene, J gene, CDR3 DNA, CDR3 protein. The D gene is left open where the match is weak. Clone size is not always given. Where it is, it says once, few, many or a class for expanded clones.

abundance: large; d_gene: -; v_gene: TRBV10-3; j_gene: TRBJ1-2; CDR3nt: TGTGCCATCAGTGAGACCCGAAGGGCAGAGAGTGATGGCTACACCTTC; CDR3aa: CAISETRRAESDGYTF
abundance: large; d_gene: TRBD2; v_gene: TRBV19; j_gene: TRBJ2-2; CDR3nt: TGTGCCACCGTCCCTAGCGGAATCACCGGGGAGCTGTTTTTT; CDR3aa: CATVPSGITGELFF
abundance: large; d_gene: -; v_gene: TRBV6-2/TRBV6-3; j_gene: TRBJ2-5; CDR3nt: TGTGCCAGCAGCCCCAGTGATGAGACCCAGTACTTC; CDR3aa: CASSPSDETQYF
abundance: large; d_gene: -; v_gene: TRBV15; j_gene: TRBJ2-5; CDR3nt: TGTGCCACCCAATGGGGGAGTCAAGAGACCCAGTACTTC; CDR3aa: CATQWGSQETQYF
abundance: large; d_gene: -; v_gene: TRBV12-3/TRBV12-4; j_gene: TRBJ2-1; CDR3nt: TGTGCCAGCAGTTTGTTTGGGGAGCAGTTCTTC; CDR3aa: CASSLFGEQFF
abundance: large; d_gene: -; v_gene: TRBV13; j_gene: TRBJ2-6; CDR3nt: TGTGCCAGCAGCCCCCGGCCCGAAGGGGCCAACGTCCTGACTTTC; CDR3aa: CASSPRPEGANVLTF
abundance: -; d_gene: -; v_gene: TRBV23-1; j_gene: TRBJ2-1; CDR3nt: TGCGCCAGCACCCAGGGACCACACATGTACAATGAGCAGTTCTTC; CDR3aa: CASTQGPHMYNEQFF
abundance: medium-sized; d_gene: TRBD1; v_gene: TRBV5-5; j_gene: TRBJ2-4; CDR3nt: TGTGCCAGCAGTTCCGGGACAGGGTGGAACATTCAGTACTTC; CDR3aa: CASSSGTGWNIQYF
abundance: large; d_gene: TRBD1; v_gene: TRBV10-1; j_gene: TRBJ1-1; CDR3nt: TGCGCCAGCACCAGGGGGGCGAACACTGAAGCTTTCTTT; CDR3aa: CASTRGANTEAFF
abundance: -; d_gene: -; v_gene: TRBV27; j_gene: TRBJ1-5; CDR3nt: TGTGCCAGCAGTTTATACGGGGCAGGGAGTGGCAATCAGCCCCAGCATTTT; CDR3aa: CASSLYGAGSGNQPQHF
abundance: -; d_gene: -; v_gene: TRBV6-5; j_gene: TRBJ2-6; CDR3nt: TGTGCCAGCAGTTACCTCATTGCCGGGTTCCCCTCTGGGGCCAACGTCCTGACTTTC; CDR3aa: CASSYLIAGFPSGANVLTF
abundance: large; d_gene: -; v_gene: TRBV7-9; j_gene: TRBJ2-7; CDR3nt: TGTGCCAGCAGCCCTACAGGGACCCACGAGCAGTACTTC; CDR3aa: CASSPTGTHEQYF
abundance: medium-sized; d_gene: -; v_gene: TRBV9; j_gene: TRBJ2-5; CDR3nt: TGTGCCAGCAGCGTTACAGGAGGCCAAGAGACCCAGTACTTC; CDR3aa: CASSVTGGQETQYF
abundance: medium-sized; d_gene: TRBD1; v_gene: TRBV19; j_gene: TRBJ2-7; CDR3nt: TGTGCCAGTAGTATGATTGGGACAGGGTCCTACGAGCAGTACTTC; CDR3aa: CASSMIGTGSYEQYF
abundance: many; d_gene: -; v_gene: TRBV10-1; j_gene: TRBJ1-1; CDR3nt: TGCGCTAAAGCAGAGGGGGGGCAGAGGAACACTGAAGCTTTCTTT; CDR3aa: CAKAEGGQRNTEAFF
abundance: medium-sized; d_gene: -; v_gene: TRBV6-1; j_gene: TRBJ2-4; CDR3nt: TGTGCCAGCAGTGCGGAGGGGGCAAACATTCAGTACTTC; CDR3aa: CASSAEGANIQYF
abundance: -; d_gene: TRBD1; v_gene: TRBV30; j_gene: TRBJ1-1; CDR3nt: TGTGCCTGGAGTTTGGGACAGATAAACACTGAAGCTTTCTTT; CDR3aa: CAWSLGQINTEAFF
abundance: few; d_gene: TRBD2; v_gene: TRBV28; j_gene: TRBJ2-3; CDR3nt: TGTGCCAGCAGTTCCCGTCACCGGGGACTAGCGGGACATAGCACAGATACGCAGTATTTT; CDR3aa: CASSSRHRGLAGHSTDTQYF
abundance: large; d_gene: -; v_gene: TRBV5-1; j_gene: TRBJ2-1; CDR3nt: TGCGCCAGCAGCAACCCAAGGGGGGCGAATGAGCAGTTCTTC; CDR3aa: CASSNPRGANEQFF
abundance: large; d_gene: TRBD1; v_gene: TRBV19; j_gene: TRBJ2-1; CDR3nt: TGTGCCAGCCGGACAGGGGGCACGGATGAGCAGTTCTTC; CDR3aa: CASRTGGTDEQFF
abundance: -; d_gene: -; v_gene: TRBV28; j_gene: TRBJ2-2; CDR3nt: TGTGCCAGCAGTTCTACGACCGGGACCGGGGAGCTGTTTTTT; CDR3aa: CASSSTTGTGELFF
abundance: large; d_gene: -; v_gene: TRBV3-1; j_gene: TRBJ2-3; CDR3nt: TGTGCCAGCAGCCAAGGGGTTTCTAGCACAGATACGCAGTATTTT; CDR3aa: CASSQGVSSTDTQYF
abundance: few; d_gene: -; v_gene: TRBV3-1; j_gene: TRBJ2-5; CDR3nt: TGTGCCAGCAGCCGCTTGATGTACCAAGAGACCCAGTACTTC; CDR3aa: CASSRLMYQETQYF
abundance: medium-sized; d_gene: TRBD1; v_gene: TRBV9; j_gene: TRBJ2-3; CDR3nt: TGTGCCAGCAGCGCAAGACAGGGCGGCACAGATACGCAGTATTTT; CDR3aa: CASSARQGGTDTQYF
abundance: many; d_gene: -; v_gene: TRBV28; j_gene: TRBJ2-3; CDR3nt: TGTGCCAGCGGAGTAACAACAGATACGCAGTATTTT; CDR3aa: CASGVTTDTQYF
abundance: medium-sized; d_gene: TRBD2; v_gene: TRBV6-5; j_gene: TRBJ2-2; CDR3nt: TGTGCCAGCACCGGCCTAGCGGGAGTGTCCGGGGAGCTGTTTTTT; CDR3aa: CASTGLAGVSGELFF
abundance: large; d_gene: TRBD1; v_gene: TRBV5-1; j_gene: TRBJ1-1; CDR3nt: TGCGCCAGCAGCCTGGGACAGGCGGAGAGGACTGAAGCTTTCTTT; CDR3aa: CASSLGQAERTEAFF
abundance: medium-sized; d_gene: -; v_gene: TRBV27; j_gene: TRBJ2-2; CDR3nt: TGTGCCAGCGGCCCCCAGAGGGCATTGGGGCACACCGGGGAGCTGTTTTTT; CDR3aa: CASGPQRALGHTGELFF
abundance: -; d_gene: -; v_gene: TRBV19; j_gene: TRBJ1-2; CDR3nt: TGTGCCAGTTCTACGACGGGGGATACTTATGGCTACACCTTC; CDR3aa: CASSTTGDTYGYTF
abundance: large; d_gene: -; v_gene: TRBV5-1; j_gene: TRBJ2-1; CDR3nt: TGCGCCAGCAGCTCGATAGAGGATGGAGGCAATGAGCAGTTCTTC; CDR3aa: CASSSIEDGGNEQFF
abundance: medium-sized; d_gene: TRBD2; v_gene: TRBV12-3/TRBV12-4; j_gene: TRBJ2-3; CDR3nt: TGTGCCAGCAGTTTTAGTCTAGCGGCAATCACAGATACGCAGTATTTT; CDR3aa: CASSFSLAAITDTQYF
abundance: medium-sized; d_gene: -; v_gene: TRBV6-1; j_gene: TRBJ2-3; CDR3nt: TGTGCCAGCAGTGAAGTTAAGAGGAAAGGTGGCACAGATACGCAGTATTTT; CDR3aa: CASSEVKRKGGTDTQYF
abundance: large; d_gene: TRBD2; v_gene: TRBV5-1; j_gene: TRBJ2-1; CDR3nt: TGCGCCAGCAGCTTGAGGACTAGCGGGAGCGAAGGGAGGGGTGAGCAGTTCTTC; CDR3aa: CASSLRTSGSEGRGEQFF
abundance: -; d_gene: -; v_gene: TRBV27; j_gene: TRBJ2-5; CDR3nt: TGTGCCAGCAGTTTCCTAGGATTTCAAGAGACCCAGTACTTC; CDR3aa: CASSFLGFQETQYF
abundance: large; d_gene: TRBD2; v_gene: TRBV28; j_gene: TRBJ2-1; CDR3nt: TGTGCCAGCAGGGGGGGGTACGGTCGCGGGAGCCATGAGCAGTTCTTC; CDR3aa: CASRGGYGRGSHEQFF